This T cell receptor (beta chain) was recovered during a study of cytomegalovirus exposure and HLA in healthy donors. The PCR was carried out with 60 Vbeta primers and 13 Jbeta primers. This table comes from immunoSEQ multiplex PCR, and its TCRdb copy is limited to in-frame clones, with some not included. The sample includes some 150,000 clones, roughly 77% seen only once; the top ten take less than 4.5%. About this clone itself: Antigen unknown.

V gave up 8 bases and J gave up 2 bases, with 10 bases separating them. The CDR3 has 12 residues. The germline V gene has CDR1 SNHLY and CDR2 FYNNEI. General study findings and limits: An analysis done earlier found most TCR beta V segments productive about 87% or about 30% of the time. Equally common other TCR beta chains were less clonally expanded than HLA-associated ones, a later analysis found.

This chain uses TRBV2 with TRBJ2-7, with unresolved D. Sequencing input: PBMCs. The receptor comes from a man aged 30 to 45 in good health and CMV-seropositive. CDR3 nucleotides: TGTGCCAGCTCCAAGGAGACCTACGAGCAGTACTTC. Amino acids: CASSKETYEQYF.